The clone carrying this TCR beta chain appeared many times. These data come from a study of Graves' ophthalmopathy and Graves' hyperthyroidism. Study information: Before any treatment, peripheral blood was taken at the initial diagnosis.

CDR3 length equals 15 residues. CDR1 is SEHNR, CDR2 FQNEAQ, per germline (reference sequence). V trimming: 7 bases; J trimming: 6 bases; junction bases outside the gene matches: 14. Enrolled hyperthyroidism patients had a new diagnosis, a duration under 2 months, and an age of 18 to 65. Researchers took RNA transcripts and amplified TCR beta CDR3 regions from them. The authors performed first-round RT-PCR with HTBI primers and then a second-round multiplex PCR. One entry per CDR3 protein, called by TCRdb with MiXCR from the multiplex PCR reads. The table lists roughly 420,000 distinct CDR3 sequences, more than 20% of them singletons.

V gene TRBV7-9 combines with J gene TRBJ2-7; 8 bases are shared with TRBD2. The sample taken for sequencing was peripheral blood. The TCR originated in a woman younger than 30 with stable Graves' hyperthyroidism. Here the CDR3 reads CASTSRNGRALEQYF. In DNA form, the CDR3 reads TGTGCCAGCACCTCGAGAAACGGGAGGGCCCTCGAGCAGTACTTC. Filled out from reference TRBV7-9 and TRBJ2-7, the complete variable domain reads DTGVSQNPRHKITKRGQNVTFRCDPISEHNRLYWYRQTLGQGPEFLTYFQNEAQLEKSRLLSDRFSAERPKGSFSTLEIQRTEQGDSAMYLCASTSRNGRALEQYFGPGTRLTVT.